This passage covers 20 T cell receptor beta chains from one sample sequenced in a study of cytomegalovirus exposure and HLA in healthy donors. PCR used 60 Vbeta primers and 13 Jbeta primers. TCRdb's copy holds only in-frame clones and misses some; the assay was immunoSEQ multiplex PCR. Seen here are around 200,000 clones, around 80% observed once, and the top ten hold 1.5% to 2%. Material for sequencing was PBMCs. Receptor source: a man aged 25 to 40 in good health and CMV-seronegative.

The chain has TRBV4-1 and TRBJ2-1, with 7 bases aligning to TRBD2. The germline CDR1 and CDR2 sequences are MGHRA and YSYEKL. This CDR3 has 14 residues. The ends lost 4 bases at V and 2 bases at J; junction bases unmatched: 2. The CDR3 sequence is CASSPGTTYNEQFF. CDR3 DNA: TGCGCCAGCAGCCCCGGGACTACCTACAATGAGCAGTTCTTC.

This clone was observed a few times. This sequence joins TRBV10-2 and TRBJ2-1; D uncertain. The CDR3 length is 11 residues. The V gene lost 3 bases and the J gene lost 5 bases, with 2 bases spanning the gap. CDR1 and CDR2 (germline): WSHSY, SAAADI. DNA for the CDR3: TGCGCCAGCAGTGACGACAATGAGCAGTTCTTC. This gives the protein CASSDDNEQFF.

This clone occurred once. The chain links TRBV11-2 to TRBJ2-7; D might be TRBD2 (6 bases). Germline values: CDR1 SGHAT, CDR2 FQNNGV. Trimming shortened V by 1 base and J by 6 bases, and 16 bases separated the two germline ends. The CDR3 has 15 residues. The CDR3 sequence: CASSLGGVVGIEQYF. The CDR3, as DNA: TGTGCCAGCAGCTTAGGGGGGGTAGTAGGGATCGAGCAGTACTTC.

This sequence joins TRBV7-7 and TRBJ2-5; TRBD1 agrees at 8 bases. The germline CDR1 and CDR2 sequences are SSHAT and FNYEAQ (reference sequence). Germline trimming cut 5 bases from V and 3 bases from J; bases unmatched to any gene: 2. The CDR3 runs 13 residues. CDR3 nucleotide sequence: TGTGCCAGCAGCCAGGGGGCTAAAGAGACCCAGTACTTC. Translation gives CASSQGAKETQYF.

J is TRBJ2-2 and V is TRBV2; D not resolved. Germline V gene data show CDR1 as SNHLY and CDR2 as FYNNEI. V was pared by 1 base and J by 8 bases, with 8 bases between. The length of the CDR3 is 13 residues. The CDR3 DNA reads as TGTGCCAGCAGTGAAGAGACTGTGGGGGAGCTGTTTTTT. Its translation is CASSEETVGELFF.

The V call is TRBV11-2, the J call TRBJ1-4; the D is unclear. Germline V gives CDR1 SGHAT, CDR2 FQNNGV. Trimming stripped 5 bases from V and 7 bases from J, with 17 bases between. The CDR3 has 15 amino acids. The CDR3 DNA follows: TGTGCCAGCAGCAAACGGTCGGGGTCTGGTGAAAAACTGTTTTTT. Encoded protein: CASSKRSGSGEKLFF.

This clone was recorded a few times. The genes are TRBV5-6 and TRBJ2-7, with a weak D call TRBD1 (5 bases). This CDR3 contains 12 residues. The germline gives CDR1 SGHDT, CDR2 YYEEEE. The CDR3 sequence: CDSPRDPHEQYF. The CDR3 DNA sequence: TGTGACTCACCCAGGGATCCCCACGAGCAGTACTTC.

This chain joins TRBV12-5 and TRBJ2-5; the match to TRBD2 covers 14 bases. This CDR3 has 17 residues. Germline CDR1 and CDR2: LGHNT and FRNRAP. V lost 0 bases, J lost 7 bases, and 7 bases stayed unmatched. In nucleotides, the CDR3 is TGTGCTAGTGGTTTGGTAGGACTAGCGGGAGGTCTCGGGACCCAGTACTTC. Residues: CASGLVGLAGGLGTQYF.

The V and J genes are TRBV18 and TRBJ2-1; 9 bases line up with TRBD1. CDR1 and CDR2 from the germline V gene are KGHSH and LQKENI. The V gene end was trimmed by 2 bases and the J gene end by 2 bases; junction bases not matched to a gene: 4. There are 16 residues in the CDR3. The CDR3 here is CASSPKGQGTYNEQFF. The CDR3 DNA is TGTGCCAGCTCACCAAAAGGACAGGGGACCTACAATGAGCAGTTCTTC.

The chain has TRBV5-4 and TRBJ2-7; 9 bases fit TRBD1. This CDR3 has 17 amino acids. Losses at the gene ends were 1 base for V and 1 base for J; bases not matched to a gene: 9. Germline V lookup: CDR1 SGHNT, CDR2 YYREEE (reference sequence). The CDR3 bases are TGTGCCAGCAGCTTGATAGGGACAGGGCCCGCTTCCTACGAGCAGTACTTC. It is translated as CASSLIGTGPASYEQYF.

The rearrangement links TRBV7-8 to TRBJ2-1; D is undetermined. With 1 base removed from V and 0 bases from J, the gap between germline ends came to 13 bases. There are 17 residues in the CDR3. Looked up from germline, CDR1 is SGHVS and CDR2 is FQNEAQ. CDR3: CASSLGEPYSSYNEQFF. The CDR3 DNA is TGTGCCAGCAGCTTAGGAGAGCCCTATAGCTCCTACAATGAGCAGTTCTTC.

The J gene is TRBJ2-2, the V gene TRBV4-1; 7 bases match TRBD1. V lost 0 bases and J lost 6; bases outside the gene matches: 4. This CDR3 has 15 residues. Germline CDR1 reads MGHRA; CDR2 reads YSYEKL. For the CDR3, the DNA is TGCGCCAGCAGCCAAGACACAGGGGATTCCGGGGAGCTGTTTTTT. Protein sequence: CASSQDTGDSGELFF.

The CDR3 sequence is CASSGDRATGELFF. The CDR3 nucleotides read TGTGCCAGCAGTGGCGACAGGGCAACCGGGGAGCTGTTTTTT. V gene TRBV6-4 combines with J gene TRBJ2-2; 7 nucleotides align to TRBD1. Trimming took 4 bases from V and 5 from J; bases not matched to a gene: 4. The CDR3 is made up of 14 amino acids. Germline V gene lookup returns CDR1 MRHNA and CDR2 SNTAGT.

This chain joins TRBV2 and TRBJ1-1; D is ambiguous. The V gene lost 7 bases and the J gene lost 3 bases, with 9 bases spanning the gap. CDR1 is SNHLY and CDR2 is FYNNEI in the germline V gene. CDR3 length equals 12 residues. CDR3 sequence: CASMSGYTEAFF. The CDR3 region has the DNA TGTGCCAGCATGTCCGGGTACACTGAAGCTTTCTTT.

This rearrangement joins TRBV19 to TRBJ2-7, with D maybe TRBD1 (6 bases). The length of the CDR3 is 13 residues. Per germline, CDR1 LNHDA and CDR2 SQIVND (reference sequence). Trimming cost V 8 bases and J 4 bases, with 15 bases left between them. The CDR3 DNA reads as TGTGCCAGTTCTCTACAGGGTGGGTACGAGCAGTACTTC. This translates into CASSLQGGYEQYF. The variable domain in full, with the rest retrieved from reference TRBV19 and TRBJ2-7, is DGGITQSPKYLFRKEGQNVTLSCEQNLNHDAMYWYRQDPGQGLRLIYYSQIVNDFQKGDIAEGYSVSREKKESFPLTVTSAQKNPTAFYLCASSLQGGYEQYFGPGTRLTVT.

V gene TRBV29-1 combines with J gene TRBJ2-6; possible D gene TRBD1, 6 bases. The CDR3 consists of 16 residues. Trimming stripped 6 bases from V and 0 bases from J, with 15 bases between. The V gene's germline CDR1 is SQVTM and CDR2 ANQGSEA. In nucleotides, the CDR3 is TGCAGCGTGGATGACAGGAGCGTCTCTGGGGCCAACGTCCTGACTTTC. It is translated as CSVDDRSVSGANVLTF.

V is TRBV6-6 and J is TRBJ2-3; D might be TRBD1 (5 bases). Germline V gene data show CDR1 as MNHNY and CDR2 as SVGAGI (reference sequence). Trimming cost V 0 bases and J 4 bases, with 8 bases left between them. The CDR3 contains 14 residues. The CDR3 bases are TGTGCCAGCAGTTACTCGATAGGGGCAGATACGCAGTATTTT. It encodes CASSYSIGADTQYF.

V gene TRBV27 combines with J gene TRBJ1-2; TRBD1 agrees at 8 bases. Trimming took 5 bases from V and 6 from J; bases not matched to a gene: 8. Germline loops: CDR1 MNHEY, CDR2 SMNVEV (reference sequence). This CDR3 spans 14 amino acids. In DNA form, the CDR3 reads TGTGCCAGCAGTCAATTGGACAGGGACCATGGCTACACCTTC. This encodes CASSQLDRDHGYTF.

This clone was seen a handful of times. The chain recombines TRBV5-1 with TRBJ2-5, with D maybe TRBD1 (7 bases). CDR1 is SGHRS and CDR2 is YFSETQ in the germline V gene. The CDR3 is 11 amino acids. The germline V and J ends were trimmed by 3 bases and 11 bases, with 11 bases remaining between them. The CDR3: CASSSRGEQYF. Here the CDR3 DNA reads TGCGCCAGCAGCTCCAGGGGGGAGCAGTACTTC. The full variable domain, with the rest looked up from reference TRBV5-1 and TRBJ2-5, is KAGVTQTPRYLIKTRGQQVTLSCSPISGHRSVSWYQQTPGQGLQFLFEYFSETQRNKGNFPGRFSGRQFSNSRSEMNVSTLELGDSALYLCASSSRGEQYFGPGTRLLVL.

The chain links TRBV9 to TRBJ2-5; 7 bases align to TRBD1. V was clipped by 1 base and J by 4 bases; unmatched bases: 4. This CDR3 region has 14 residues. Germline-derived CDR1 and CDR2 are SGDLS and YYNGEE. CDR3 amino acids: CASSVRGQLETQYF. The CDR3 nucleotides read TGTGCCAGCAGCGTAAGGGGACAGCTAGAGACCCAGTACTTC.